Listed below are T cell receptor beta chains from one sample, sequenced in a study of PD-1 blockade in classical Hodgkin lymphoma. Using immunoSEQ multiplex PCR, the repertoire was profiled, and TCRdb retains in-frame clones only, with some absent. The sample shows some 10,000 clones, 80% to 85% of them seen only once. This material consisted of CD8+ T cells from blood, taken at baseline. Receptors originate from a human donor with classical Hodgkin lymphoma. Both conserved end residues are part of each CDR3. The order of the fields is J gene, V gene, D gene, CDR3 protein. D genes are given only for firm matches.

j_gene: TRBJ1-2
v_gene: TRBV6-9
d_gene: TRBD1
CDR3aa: CASSYKTGVGNYGYTF

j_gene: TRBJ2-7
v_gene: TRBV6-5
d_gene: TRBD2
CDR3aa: CASSTSGYEQYF

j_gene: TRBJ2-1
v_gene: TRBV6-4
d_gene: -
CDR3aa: CASSDGRGIGEQFF

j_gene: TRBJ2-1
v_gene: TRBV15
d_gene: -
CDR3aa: CATSSNKGETKYNEQFF

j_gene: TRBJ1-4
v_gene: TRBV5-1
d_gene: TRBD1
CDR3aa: CASSLAGTGGINEKLFF

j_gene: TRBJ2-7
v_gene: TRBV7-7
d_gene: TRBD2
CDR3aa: CASSFILAPPYEQYF

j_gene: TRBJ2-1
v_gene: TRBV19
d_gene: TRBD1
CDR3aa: CASSTTTGNEQFF

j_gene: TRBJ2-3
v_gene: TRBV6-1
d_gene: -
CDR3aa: CASSEAPLDSTDTQYF

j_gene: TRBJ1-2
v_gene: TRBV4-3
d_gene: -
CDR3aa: CASSPLGGYGYTF

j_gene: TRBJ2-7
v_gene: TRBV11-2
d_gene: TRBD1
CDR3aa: CASSGGTGGLSSYEQYF

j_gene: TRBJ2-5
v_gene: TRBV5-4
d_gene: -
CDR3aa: CASSLGGVGTQETQYF

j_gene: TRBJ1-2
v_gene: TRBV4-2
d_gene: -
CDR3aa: CASSQGNTDNYGYTF

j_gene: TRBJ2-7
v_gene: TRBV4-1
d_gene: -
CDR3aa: CASSQVPPAFAFPPYEQYF

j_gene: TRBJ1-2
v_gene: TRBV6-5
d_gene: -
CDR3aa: CASRGPGTRNYGYTF

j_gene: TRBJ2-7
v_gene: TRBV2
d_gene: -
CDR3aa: CASSEGRDSTSYEQYF

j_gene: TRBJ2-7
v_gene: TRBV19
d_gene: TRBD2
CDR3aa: CASSPWTSGQSREQYF

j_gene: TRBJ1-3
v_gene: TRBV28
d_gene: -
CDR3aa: CASSFLGGNTIYF

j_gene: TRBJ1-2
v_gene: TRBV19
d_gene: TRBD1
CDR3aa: CASSRGRDRLYGYTF

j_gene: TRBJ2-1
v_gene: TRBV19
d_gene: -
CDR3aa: CATAPGPLSYNEQFF

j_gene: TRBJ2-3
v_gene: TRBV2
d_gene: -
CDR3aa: CASSDLGTYSTDTQYF

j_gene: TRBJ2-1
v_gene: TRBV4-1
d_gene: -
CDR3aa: CASSQEDYAYNEQFF

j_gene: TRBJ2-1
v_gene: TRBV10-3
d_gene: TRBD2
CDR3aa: CAISESWAGGPYNEQFF

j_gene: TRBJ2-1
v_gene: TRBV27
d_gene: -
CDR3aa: CASSFRDSSNEQFF

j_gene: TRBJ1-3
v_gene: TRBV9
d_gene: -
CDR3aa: CASSGGTGNTIYF

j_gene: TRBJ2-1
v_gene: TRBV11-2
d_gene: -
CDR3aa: CASSPKPAWVAENNEQFF

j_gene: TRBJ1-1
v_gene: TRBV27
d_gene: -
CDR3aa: CASSFIGTATDTEAFF

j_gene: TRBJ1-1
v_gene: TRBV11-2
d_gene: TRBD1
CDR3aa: CASSLDLAGGWTEAFF

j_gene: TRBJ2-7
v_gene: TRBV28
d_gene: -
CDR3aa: CASRTERISYEQYF

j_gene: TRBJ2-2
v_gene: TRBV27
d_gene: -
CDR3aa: CASSFQGFAGELFF

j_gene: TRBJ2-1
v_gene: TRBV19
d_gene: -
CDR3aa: CASSIDGPPNEQFF

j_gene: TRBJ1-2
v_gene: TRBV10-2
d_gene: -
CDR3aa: CASTSGGGDGYTF

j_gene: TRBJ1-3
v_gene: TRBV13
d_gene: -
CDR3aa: CASSLGTLSGNTIYF

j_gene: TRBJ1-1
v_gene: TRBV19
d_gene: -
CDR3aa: CASSKTVNTEAFF